The 28 T cell receptor beta chains below were found in one sample sequenced in a study of cytomegalovirus exposure and HLA in healthy donors (dated by TCRdb to about 2017). The method behind the library was the immunoSEQ multiplex PCR assay. A mixture of 60 forward primers for TCR Vbeta segments and 13 reverse primers for TCR Jbeta segments was used in the multiplex PCR. This immuneACCESS table, as held by TCRdb, lists in-frame sequences with V and J called but not all clones. Of the missing ones, under half trace to an unresolved V gene in checked studies; the others have no known cause. The sample table holds some 140,000 clones, of which 73% were seen once. In total, the top ten clones hold around 1.2% of the sample. The sequenced material came from PBMCs. These TCRs come from a woman in her thirties or forties in good health and CMV-seronegative.

This clone was observed a single time. This chain uses TRBV2 with TRBJ1-5; D uncertain. Germline lookup yields CDR1 SNHLY and CDR2 FYNNEI. V was cut by 6 bases and J by 2 bases, with 23 bases left in between. This CDR3 region has 18 residues. CDR3 in DNA: TGTGCCAGCAGGAACGCTCTCCACAGCGGGGAGGGCAATCAGCCCCAGCATTTT. Translating gives CASRNALHSGEGNQPQHF.

The V gene is TRBV18, the J gene TRBJ1-5, with 8 nucleotides matching TRBD1. The CDR3 is made up of 16 amino acids. The germline V gene has CDR1 KGHSH and CDR2 LQKENI. V gave up 0 bases and J gave up 6 bases; unmatched junction bases: 7. The CDR3 bases are TGTGCCAGCTCACCACCTTTGGGGCAGGGGGCTCAGCCCCAGCATTTT. Protein product: CASSPPLGQGAQPQHF. The full variable domain, completed using reference TRBV18 and TRBJ1-5, is NAGVMQNPRHLVRRRGQEARLRCSPMKGHSHVYWYRQLPEEGLKFMVYLQKENIIDESGMPKERFSAEFPKEGPSILRIQQVVRGDSAAYFCASSPPLGQGAQPQHFGDGTRLSIL.

This chain uses TRBV5-1 with TRBJ2-7; the match to TRBD2 covers 7 bases. The length of the CDR3 is 14 residues. Germline assignment: CDR1 SGHRS and CDR2 YFSETQ. V was pared by 4 bases and J by 3 bases, with 7 bases of the junction left unmatched. In nucleotides, the CDR3 is TGCGCCAGCAGCCTAACCCAGCGGGGCTACGAGCAGTACTTC. This encodes CASSLTQRGYEQYF.

The genes are TRBV6-5 and TRBJ2-1; D may be TRBD1 (5 bases). The CDR3 totals 14 residues. Germline assignment: CDR1 MNHEY and CDR2 SVGAGI. V was shortened by 0 bases and J by 7 bases, with 10 bases between the two germline ends. The CDR3 DNA is TGTGCCAGCAGTTACTCCCCCCAGGGTAATGAGCAGTTCTTC. Translation gives CASSYSPQGNEQFF.

This clone was seen a few times. The rearrangement joins TRBV6-5 to TRBJ2-7; a possible D gene is TRBD1 (6 bases). There are 14 residues in the CDR3. Germline lookup yields CDR1 MNHEY and CDR2 SVGAGI. The V end lost 5 bases, the J end lost 4 bases, and 15 bases lay between the germline ends. In nucleotides, the CDR3 is TGTGCCAGCAGTGTGTCAGGGGCCGGGTACGAGCAGTACTTC. It encodes CASSVSGAGYEQYF.

This clone was found once. This chain links TRBV7-2 with TRBJ1-5, with D uncertain. Germline V gene sequence: CDR1 SGHTA, CDR2 FQGNSA. CDR3 length: 15 amino acids. Trimming cost V 4 bases and J 5 bases, with 15 bases left between them. The chain's CDR3 is CASSWGVGRDQPQHF. The CDR3 nucleotides are TGTGCCAGCAGCTGGGGAGTGGGGAGAGATCAGCCCCAGCATTTT.

This clone was observed a few times. The chain uses TRBV6-4 and TRBJ2-5; D might be TRBD2 (6 bases). This CDR3 has 13 amino acids. The V end was cut by 5 bases, the J end by 1 base, with 8 bases between. Germline loops: CDR1 MRHNA, CDR2 SNTAGT. Here the CDR3 DNA reads TGTGCCAGCAGTAGGGAGGCCCAAGAGACCCAGTACTTC. It specifies CASSREAQETQYF.

This chain uses TRBV4-2 with TRBJ2-5; 10 bases are shared with TRBD2. V dropped 1 base and J dropped 3; count of bases not matched to a gene: 5. Germline lookup yields CDR1 LGHNA and CDR2 YNFKEQ. The CDR3 runs to 16 residues. The CDR3 protein is CASSQVGLASKETQYF. The CDR3 DNA follows: TGTGCCAGCAGCCAAGTGGGACTAGCGAGTAAAGAGACCCAGTACTTC.

CDR3 nucleotides: TGTGCCAGCCGTGGGAGGGCGAACACTGAAGCTTTCTTT. It translates to CASRGRANTEAFF. V usage is TRBV6-1 and J usage is TRBJ1-1; D uncertain. This CDR3 comprises 13 residues. The V end lost 8 bases, the J end lost 1 base, and 11 bases lay between the germline ends. Germline V gives CDR1 MNHNS, CDR2 SASEGT.

V gene TRBV7-3 combines with J gene TRBJ2-2; 10 bases align to TRBD1. Unmatched junction bases numbered 2, after V lost 3 bases and J lost 7 bases. CDR3 length equals 14 residues. Germline loops: CDR1 SGHTA, CDR2 FQGTGA. As DNA, the CDR3 is TGTGCCAGCAGCTTGGGACAGGGGAACGGGGAGCTGTTTTTT. Its translation is CASSLGQGNGELFF.

The chain couples TRBV4-1 to TRBJ1-1; tentatively, D is TRBD1 (6 bases). There are 15 residues in the CDR3. Germline V gene data show CDR1 as MGHRA and CDR2 as YSYEKL. V was shortened by 0 bases and J by 0 bases, with 8 bases between the two germline ends. The CDR3 is CASSQDRGMNTEAFF. The CDR3 bases are TGCGCCAGCAGCCAAGACAGGGGAATGAACACTGAAGCTTTCTTT.

The J gene is TRBJ1-2, the V gene TRBV27, with 8 nucleotides matching TRBD1. The germline gives CDR1 MNHEY, CDR2 SMNVEV (reference sequence). Trimming cost V 0 bases and J 6 bases; bases outside gene matches: 3. The CDR3 covers 14 residues. CDR3 coding DNA: TGTGCCAGCAGTTTATCCCGGACAGGGCATGGCTACACCTTC. Protein: CASSLSRTGHGYTF.

This clone was observed a few times. The chain combines TRBV6-6 with TRBJ1-1; D remains ambiguous. The CDR3 loop spans 14 amino acids. The V gene lost 3 bases and the J gene lost 1 base, with 9 bases spanning the gap. Germline V lookup: CDR1 MNHNY, CDR2 SVGAGI (reference sequence). The CDR3 loop is CASSYFSGNTEAFF. The CDR3 DNA reads as TGTGCCAGCAGTTATTTCAGTGGGAACACTGAAGCTTTCTTT.

The V and J genes are TRBV28 and TRBJ1-5; 9 bases are shared with TRBD1. Looked up from germline, CDR1 is MDHEN and CDR2 is SYDVKM. The CDR3 covers 15 residues. The V segment lost 4 bases and the J segment 7 bases; nucleotides outside the gene matches: 8. CDR3 amino acids: CASSWETGGWQPQHF. The CDR3 DNA reads TGTGCCAGCAGTTGGGAAACAGGGGGCTGGCAGCCCCAGCATTTT.

This clone has more than one count but fewer than ten. No DNA is shown, since the ends of the CDR3 on it are uncertain; the CDR3 is the one TCRdb lists. The chain joins TRBV6-1 to TRBJ1-5. Including both end residues, the CDR3 is 15 amino acids long. From germline, CDR1 is MNHNS and CDR2 SASEGT. The CDR3 spells CASSSPGNTISPSIF.

The chain joins TRBV28 to TRBJ1-5; D gene unclear. The CDR3 spans 13 residues. The germline V and J ends were trimmed by 3 bases and 5 bases, with 8 bases remaining between them. Germline values: CDR1 MDHEN, CDR2 SYDVKM. CDR3 sequence (DNA): TGTGCCAGCAGTTTCGGACTCTATCAGCCCCAGCATTTT. Translated: CASSFGLYQPQHF.

This sequence joins TRBV2 and TRBJ2-2, with a weak D call TRBD2 (5 bases). Trimming stripped 7 bases from V and 7 bases from J, with 10 bases between. The V gene's germline CDR1 is SNHLY and CDR2 FYNNEI. This CDR3 has 12 amino acids. Written as DNA, the CDR3 is TGTGCCAGCAATTTTCGGGACGGGGAGCTGTTTTTT. Translated: CASNFRDGELFF.

The chain recombines TRBV28 with TRBJ1-2; D perhaps matches TRBD1 (5 bases). The CDR3 is 13 residues long. Germline V gene sequence: CDR1 MDHEN, CDR2 SYDVKM. V was trimmed by 3 bases and J by 3 bases, leaving 8 bases between them. In DNA, the CDR3 is TGTGCCAGCAGTTTCAGGGTAGACTATGGCTACACCTTC. Amino acid sequence: CASSFRVDYGYTF.

The chain joins TRBV7-9 to TRBJ2-3, with 9 bases fitting TRBD2. Looked up from germline, CDR1 is SEHNR and CDR2 is FQNEAQ (reference sequence). The junction had 2 bases not matched to a gene; V was cut back by 0 bases and J by 1 base. The CDR3 spans 16 residues. The CDR3 DNA sequence: TGTGCCAGCAGCTTAGCCGTAGCGGGGGGCACAGATACGCAGTATTTT. This encodes CASSLAVAGGTDTQYF.

The genes are TRBV18 and TRBJ1-1, with D tentatively TRBD1 (5 bases). The length of the CDR3 is 15 residues. Trimming shortened V by 3 bases and J by 4 bases, and 15 bases separated the two germline ends. CDR1 and CDR2 from the germline V gene are KGHSH and LQKENI. The CDR3 sequence: CASSPVTGAFTEAFF. In nucleotides, the CDR3 is TGTGCCAGCTCACCCGTCACAGGAGCCTTCACTGAAGCTTTCTTT.

This clone has only one observation. This chain joins TRBV5-1 and TRBJ1-2; 7 bases are a match to TRBD1. This CDR3 comprises 14 residues. Trimming cost V 6 bases and J 2 bases; bases outside gene matches: 7. The germline CDR1 and CDR2 sequences are SGHRS and YFSETQ. The CDR3 region has the DNA TGCGCCAGCAACTCCGGGACAGACAACTATGGCTACACCTTC. This codes for CASNSGTDNYGYTF.

J is TRBJ1-1 and V is TRBV27, with 7 bases lining up with TRBD1. Germline V gives CDR1 MNHEY, CDR2 SMNVEV (reference sequence). The CDR3 extends over 15 amino acids. V was pared by 6 bases and J by 3 bases, with 10 bases of the junction left unmatched. DNA for the CDR3: TGTGCCAGCAGACAGGGGAATGCGGGGTACACTGAAGCTTTCTTT. This gives the protein CASRQGNAGYTEAFF.

Ten or more counts support this clone. Germline and junction disagree at one end, which may indicate a read error. The chain is built from TRBV2 and TRBJ1-2; D is unclear. CDR1 is SNHLY, CDR2 FYNNEI, per germline. The CDR3 totals 11 residues. The CDR3 DNA reads TGTGCCAGCAGTGAAGACCTAGAAACCTCCTTC. It codes for CASSEDLETSF.

This clone has just a few counts. The chain is built from TRBV7-2 and TRBJ1-4, with D tentatively TRBD1 (6 bases). V was cut by 1 base and J by 7 bases, with 13 bases left in between. CDR1 and CDR2 from the germline V gene are SGHTA and FQGNSA. The CDR3 totals 15 residues. In nucleotides, the CDR3 is TGTGCCAGCAGCTTAGTAGGGGGGGCGGGTGAAAAACTGTTTTTT. This sequence encodes CASSLVGGAGEKLFF.

With regard to this clone: Relative to the germline gene, one junction end is altered; a read error may explain this. V gene TRBV4-1 combines with J gene TRBJ2-7, with D perhaps given as TRBD1 or TRBD2 (5 bases each). The germline CDR1 and CDR2 sequences are MGHRA and YSYEKL. The CDR3 has 15 residues. The CDR3 DNA sequence: TGCGCCAGCAGTCAAGGGGTCGGAGGAAACTACGAGCAGTACTTC. Protein: CASSQGVGGNYEQYF.

The chain combines TRBV7-8 with TRBJ2-3; D is possibly TRBD2 (5 bases). Trimming took 2 bases from V and 0 from J, leaving 15 bases between them. Germline CDR1 and CDR2: SGHVS and FQNEAQ. The CDR3 runs to 17 residues. The CDR3 loop is CASSLFVRVPSTDTQYF. The CDR3 nucleotides read TGTGCCAGCAGCTTATTCGTGAGGGTCCCTAGCACAGATACGCAGTATTTT.

The rearrangement uses TRBV6-5 and TRBJ2-3; tentatively, D is TRBD1 (6 bases). Trimming shortened V by 10 bases and J by 3 bases, and 17 bases separated the two germline ends. This CDR3 spans 14 amino acids. Germline CDR1 is MNHEY and CDR2 is SVGAGI. CDR3 DNA: TGTGCCACCTCCCGCCGCAGGGGAACAGATACGCAGTATTTT. It specifies CATSRRRGTDTQYF.

The V call is TRBV4-1, the J call TRBJ2-7; D gene unclear. V was clipped by 0 bases and J by 7 bases, with 13 bases between them. The CDR3 extends over 14 amino acids. Germline lookup yields CDR1 MGHRA and CDR2 YSYEKL. This CDR3 reads CASSQEQSLREQYF. The CDR3 region has the DNA TGCGCCAGCAGCCAAGAACAGAGCCTACGAGAGCAGTACTTC.